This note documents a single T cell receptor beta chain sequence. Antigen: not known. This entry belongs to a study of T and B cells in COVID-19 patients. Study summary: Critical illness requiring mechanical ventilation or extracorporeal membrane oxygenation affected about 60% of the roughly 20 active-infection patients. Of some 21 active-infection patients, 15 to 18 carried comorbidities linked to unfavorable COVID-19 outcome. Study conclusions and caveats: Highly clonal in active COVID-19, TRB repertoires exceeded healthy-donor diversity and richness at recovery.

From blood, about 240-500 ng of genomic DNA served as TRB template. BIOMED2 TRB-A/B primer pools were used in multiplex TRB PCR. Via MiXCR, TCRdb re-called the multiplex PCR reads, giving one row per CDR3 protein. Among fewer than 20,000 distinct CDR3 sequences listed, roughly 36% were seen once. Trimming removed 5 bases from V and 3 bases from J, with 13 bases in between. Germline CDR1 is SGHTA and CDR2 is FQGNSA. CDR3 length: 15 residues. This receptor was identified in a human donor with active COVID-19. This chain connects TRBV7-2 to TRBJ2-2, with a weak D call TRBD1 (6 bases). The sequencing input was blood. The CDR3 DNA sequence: TGTGCCAGCAGCCCAAGGACAGAACACACCGGGGAGCTGTTTTTT. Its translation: CASSPRTEHTGELFF.